This TCR beta chain was captured in a study of blood T cell repertoires in COVID-19. Clones were read by immunoSEQ multiplex PCR, and TCRdb kept only the in-frame ones, dropping some. The data contain roughly 300,000 clones, 85% to 90% of them seen just once; the ten biggest clones take up around 9.3%. The CDR3 spans 14 residues. The V and J ends lost 4 bases and 6 bases respectively, with 15 bases between them. Germline values: CDR1 LNHDA, CDR2 SQIVND (reference sequence). The rearrangement links TRBV19 to TRBJ1-2; no clear D. This clonotype was sampled from a young woman who had recovered from COVID-19. What was sequenced was PBMCs or T cells enriched from blood (not recorded which). CDR3: CASSTPSGKDGYTF. CDR3 coding DNA: TGTGCCAGTAGTACACCTTCCGGGAAGGATGGCTACACCTTC. The whole variable domain, filled in from reference TRBV19 and TRBJ1-2, reads DGGITQSPKYLFRKEGQNVTLSCEQNLNHDAMYWYRQDPGQGLRLIYYSQIVNDFQKGDIAEGYSVSREKKESFPLTVTSAQKNPTAFYLCASSTPSGKDGYTFGSGTRLTVV.